Here is one T cell receptor (beta chain) with its context. Its antigen is as yet unknown. The source of the sample is a study of cytomegalovirus exposure and HLA in healthy donors. Overall study findings and caveats: In vitro assays verified that a few CMV-associated chains recognized CMV antigens specifically. Immune exposure data for these donors was limited to CMV serostatus. Reports indicate that TCR beta sequences accurately predicted the HLA-A and HLA-B alleles of most subjects.

Per germline, CDR1 ENHRY and CDR2 SYGVKD. The CDR3 spans 13 residues. V lost 9 bases, J lost 5 bases, and 7 bases stayed unmatched. Both 60 Vbeta primers and 13 Jbeta primers went into the PCR. Original data processing: Per a later analysis, the number of unique TCR beta chains was about 78 million, of which 8.5 million to 11 million were shared. Sequencing was performed with immunoSEQ multiplex PCR; in TCRdb, only in-frame clones are kept and a portion is missing. V and J calls plus clone size are reproduced from that table; the DNA served to infer D and trimming. The table has about 120,000 clones, 70% to 80% seen once; the top ten hold around 10%.

The chain combines TRBV10-3 with TRBJ2-5, with 9 positions matching TRBD1. Sequenced: PBMCs. This TCR was sampled from a woman aged 45-65 years in good health and CMV-seropositive. CDR3 bases: TGTGCCATAGGGGGACAGGGTGGTGAGACCCAGTACTTC. Amino acids: CAIGGQGGETQYF.